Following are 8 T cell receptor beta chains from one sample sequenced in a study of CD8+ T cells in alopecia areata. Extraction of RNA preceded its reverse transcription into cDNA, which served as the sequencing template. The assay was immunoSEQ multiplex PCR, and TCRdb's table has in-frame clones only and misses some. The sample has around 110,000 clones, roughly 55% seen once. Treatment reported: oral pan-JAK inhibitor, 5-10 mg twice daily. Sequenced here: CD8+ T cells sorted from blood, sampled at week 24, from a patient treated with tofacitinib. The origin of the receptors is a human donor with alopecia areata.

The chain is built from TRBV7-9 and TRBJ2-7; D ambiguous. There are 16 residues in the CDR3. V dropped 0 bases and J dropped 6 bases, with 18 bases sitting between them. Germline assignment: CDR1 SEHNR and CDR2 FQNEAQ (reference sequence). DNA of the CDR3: TGTGCCAGCAGCTTAGCGAACACCAACCCTTGGGGCGAGCAGTACTTC. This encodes CASSLANTNPWGEQYF. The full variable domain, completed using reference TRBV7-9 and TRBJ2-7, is DTGVSQNPRHKITKRGQNVTFRCDPISEHNRLYWYRQTLGQGPEFLTYFQNEAQLEKSRLLSDRFSAERPKGSFSTLEIQRTEQGDSAMYLCASSLANTNPWGEQYFGPGTRLTVT.

CDR3 loop: CASSRRPHRGRGETQYF. The CDR3 nucleotides read TGTGCCAGCAGTCGCCGGCCCCACAGGGGTCGGGGAGAGACCCAGTACTTC. V gene TRBV2 combines with J gene TRBJ2-5; TRBD1 aligns across 7 bases. Germline V gene lookup returns CDR1 SNHLY and CDR2 FYNNEI. The CDR3 totals 17 residues. After removal of 5 bases from V and 4 bases from J, the junction contained 16 bases not matched to a gene.

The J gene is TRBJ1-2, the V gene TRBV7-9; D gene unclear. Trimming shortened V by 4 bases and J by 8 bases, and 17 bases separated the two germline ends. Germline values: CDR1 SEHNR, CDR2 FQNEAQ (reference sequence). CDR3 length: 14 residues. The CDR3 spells CASSSIYSTEGYTF. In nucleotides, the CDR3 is TGTGCCAGCAGCTCTATTTATTCCACTGAAGGCTACACCTTC.

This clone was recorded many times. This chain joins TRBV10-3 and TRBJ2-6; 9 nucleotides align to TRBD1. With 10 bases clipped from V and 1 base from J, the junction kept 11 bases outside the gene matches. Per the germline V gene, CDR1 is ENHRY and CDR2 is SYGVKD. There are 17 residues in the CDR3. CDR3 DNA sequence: TGTGCCACGGGTGGGGGACAGGGCCTTTCTGGGGCCAACGTCCTGACTTTC. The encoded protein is CATGGGQGLSGANVLTF.

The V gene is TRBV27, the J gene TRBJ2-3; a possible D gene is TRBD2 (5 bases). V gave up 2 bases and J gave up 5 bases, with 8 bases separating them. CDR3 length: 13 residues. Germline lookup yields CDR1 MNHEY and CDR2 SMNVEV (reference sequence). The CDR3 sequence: CASSLGERDTQYF. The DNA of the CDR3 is TGTGCCAGCAGTTTAGGGGAGAGAGATACGCAGTATTTT.

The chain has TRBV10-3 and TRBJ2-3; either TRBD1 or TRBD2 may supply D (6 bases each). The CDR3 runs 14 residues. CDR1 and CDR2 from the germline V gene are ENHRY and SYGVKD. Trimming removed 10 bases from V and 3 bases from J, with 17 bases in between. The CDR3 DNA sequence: TGTGCCAGCGCCAGGGGAGGAGGAACAGATACGCAGTATTTT. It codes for CASARGGGTDTQYF.

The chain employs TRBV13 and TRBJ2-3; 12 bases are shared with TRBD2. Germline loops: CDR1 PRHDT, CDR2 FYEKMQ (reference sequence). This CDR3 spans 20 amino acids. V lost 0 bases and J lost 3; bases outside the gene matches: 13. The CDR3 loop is CASSLGSRLAGDRPTDTQYF. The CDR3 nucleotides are TGTGCCAGCAGCTTAGGTTCCCGACTAGCGGGGGACCGACCAACAGATACGCAGTATTTT.

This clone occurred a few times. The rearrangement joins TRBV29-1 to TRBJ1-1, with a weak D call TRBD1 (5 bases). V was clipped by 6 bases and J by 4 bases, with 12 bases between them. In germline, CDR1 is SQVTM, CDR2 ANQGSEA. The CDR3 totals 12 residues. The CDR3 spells CSVIDSGTEAFF. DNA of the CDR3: TGCAGCGTCATAGACAGTGGCACTGAAGCTTTCTTT. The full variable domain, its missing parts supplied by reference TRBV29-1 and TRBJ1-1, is SAVISQKPSRDICQRGTSLTIQCQVDSQVTMMFWYRQQPGQSLTLIATANQGSEATYESGFVIDKFPISRPNLTFSTLTVSNMSPEDSSIYLCSVIDSGTEAFFGQGTRLTVV.